The rows below give T cell receptor beta chains drawn from one sample of a study of blood T cell repertoires in COVID-19. The assay was immunoSEQ multiplex PCR, and TCRdb's table has in-frame clones only and misses some. In the table there are over 200,000 clones, roughly 87% of which are singletons. Sequencing was performed on peripheral blood. These receptors were obtained from a middle-aged man with active or convalescent COVID-19. Both conserved end residues are part of each CDR3. The order of the fields is D gene, CDR3 length, V gene, J gene, clone size, CDR3 protein, CDR3 DNA. A D gene is named only where the DNA matches it firmly. Clone size, where shown, is once, few, many, or a class for clones that have expanded.

D: TRBD1; length: 14; V: TRBV27; J: TRBJ1-5; size: .; CDR3: CASSSKQGSQPQHF; DNA: TGTGCCAGCAGCTCAAAACAGGGGTCACAGCCCCAGCATTTT
D: TRBD1; length: 15; V: TRBV7-6; J: TRBJ2-7; size: .; CDR3: CASSPRGGQGDEQYF; DNA: TGTGCCAGCAGCCCACGGGGGGGACAGGGGGACGAGCAGTACTTC
D: .; length: 14; V: TRBV5-8; J: TRBJ1-2; size: .; CDR3: CASSLEGANYGYTF; DNA: TGTGCCAGCAGCTTGGAAGGGGCGAACTATGGCTACACCTTC
D: .; length: 16; V: TRBV5-1; J: TRBJ2-7; size: once; CDR3: CASSLIRQGRGYEQYF; DNA: TGCGCCAGCAGCTTGATTAGGCAGGGGAGAGGATACGAGCAGTACTTC
D: .; length: 14; V: TRBV28; J: TRBJ2-2; size: .; CDR3: CASSFGGYTGELFF; DNA: TGTGCCAGCAGTTTTGGGGGGTACACCGGGGAGCTGTTTTTT
D: .; length: 15; V: TRBV6-5; J: TRBJ1-3; size: .; CDR3: CASSYSLQTGNTIYF; DNA: TGTGCCAGCAGTTACTCGCTACAGACCGGAAACACCATATATTTT
D: .; length: 16; V: TRBV19; J: TRBJ2-7; size: .; CDR3: CASSIDHSGGYYEQYF; DNA: TGTGCCAGTAGTATAGATCACTCCGGCGGCTACTACGAGCAGTACTTC
D: .; length: 16; V: TRBV11-2; J: TRBJ1-1; size: .; CDR3: CASSLPRKGEGAEAFF; DNA: TGTGCCAGCAGCTTACCCCGTAAAGGGGAGGGGGCTGAAGCTTTCTTT
D: .; length: 12; V: TRBV10-1; J: TRBJ1-5; size: few; CDR3: CASSENGQPQHF; DNA: TGCGCCAGCAGTGAGAACGGTCAGCCCCAGCATTTT
D: TRBD2; length: 15; V: TRBV2; J: TRBJ2-3; size: .; CDR3: CAPGGGLTSTDTQYF; DNA: TGTGCCCCCGGGGGGGGCCTTACTAGCACAGATACGCAGTATTTT
D: .; length: 14; V: TRBV6-5; J: TRBJ1-4; size: .; CDR3: CASTPGGVGEKLFF; DNA: TGTGCCAGCACCCCTGGGGGGGTGGGTGAAAAACTGTTTTTT
D: TRBD2; length: 18; V: TRBV7-8; J: TRBJ2-5; size: .; CDR3: CASSLVLAGDPTEETQYF; DNA: TGTGCCAGCAGCTTAGTATTAGCGGGAGATCCAACCGAAGAGACCCAGTACTTC
D: .; length: 17; V: TRBV28; J: TRBJ1-5; size: few; CDR3: CASSLFLLRTGNQPQHF; DNA: TGTGCCAGCAGTTTATTTCTCCTGAGGACAGGCAATCAGCCCCAGCATTTT
D: TRBD1; length: 15; V: TRBV11-3; J: TRBJ2-5; size: .; CDR3: CASRRRPQGMQTQYF; DNA: TGTGCCAGCAGACGACGGCCACAGGGGATGCAGACCCAGTACTTC
D: .; length: 13; V: TRBV5-4; J: TRBJ1-2; size: .; CDR3: CASSLKAGSGYTF; DNA: TGTGCCAGCAGCTTGAAGGCAGGCTCAGGCTACACCTTC
D: .; length: 14; V: TRBV30; J: TRBJ1-5; size: .; CDR3: CAWSVGQFNQPQHF; DNA: TGTGCCTGGAGTGTAGGACAGTTCAATCAGCCCCAGCATTTT
D: .; length: 13; V: TRBV18; J: TRBJ2-7; size: .; CDR3: CASSDGTSYEQYF; DNA: TGTGCCAGCTCAGATGGGACTTCCTACGAGCAGTACTTC
D: TRBD2; length: 16; V: TRBV5-1; J: TRBJ2-3; size: .; CDR3: CASSLVAGRSADTQYF; DNA: TGCGCCAGCAGCTTGGTAGCGGGGAGGTCGGCAGATACGCAGTATTTT
D: .; length: 11; V: TRBV21-1; J: TRBJ1-6; size: .; CDR3: CASSRGSPLHF; DNA: TGTGCCAGCAGCAGAGGATCACCCCTCCACTTT
D: TRBD1; length: 18; V: TRBV10-2; J: TRBJ1-5; size: .; CDR3: CASSLRDRVSGSNQPQHF; DNA: TGCGCCAGCAGTCTCCGGGACAGGGTCTCGGGTAGCAATCAGCCCCAGCATTTT
D: TRBD1; length: 14; V: TRBV5-1; J: TRBJ2-3; size: .; CDR3: CASSTGQGTDTQYF; DNA: TGCGCCAGCAGTACGGGACAGGGCACAGATACGCAGTATTTT
D: TRBD1; length: 19; V: TRBV30; J: TRBJ2-5; size: once; CDR3: CAWSVRGTGGDKFYGTQYF; DNA: TGTGCCTGGAGTGTACGCGGGACAGGGGGCGATAAATTTTATGGGACCCAGTACTTC
D: TRBD1; length: 16; V: TRBV30; J: TRBJ1-1; size: .; CDR3: CAWSVTGQLRNTEAFF; DNA: TGTGCCTGGAGTGTGACAGGGCAGCTACGGAACACTGAAGCTTTCTTT
D: .; length: 11; V: TRBV28; J: TRBJ1-1; size: once; CDR3: CASSLQGEAFF; DNA: TGTGCCAGCAGTTTACAGGGTGAAGCTTTCTTT
D: .; length: 15; V: TRBV7-9; J: TRBJ1-1; size: .; CDR3: CASSLADSMNTEAFF; DNA: TGTGCCAGCAGCTTAGCAGACAGCATGAACACTGAAGCTTTCTTT
D: .; length: 16; V: TRBV5-1; J: TRBJ2-7; size: .; CDR3: CASSPASVQVSYEQYF; DNA: TGCGCCAGCAGCCCGGCCTCGGTACAGGTCTCCTACGAGCAGTACTTC
D: .; length: 13; V: TRBV3-1/TRBV3-2; J: TRBJ1-1; size: few; CDR3: CASSQVRRSEAFF; DNA: TGTGCCAGCAGCCAAGTTCGACGGAGTGAAGCTTTCTTT
D: .; length: 12; V: TRBV4-1; J: TRBJ2-5; size: .; CDR3: CASAGVRGAQYF; DNA: TGCGCCAGCGCAGGGGTACGGGGGGCCCAGTACTTC
D: TRBD1; length: 14; V: TRBV7-9; J: TRBJ1-1; size: once; CDR3: CASSLRDRNTEAFF; DNA: TGTGCCAGCAGCTTAAGGGACAGGAACACTGAAGCTTTCTTT
D: .; length: 11; V: TRBV2; J: TRBJ1-1; size: .; CDR3: CASSLGREAFF; DNA: TGTGCCAGCAGCCTCGGGAGGGAAGCTTTCTTT
D: TRBD2; length: 13; V: TRBV27; J: TRBJ2-7; size: .; CDR3: CASSGTSLYEQYF; DNA: TGTGCCAGCAGTGGGACTAGCCTCTACGAGCAGTACTTC
D: TRBD2; length: 13; V: TRBV10-3; J: TRBJ2-7; size: .; CDR3: CAIRGGSSYEQYF; DNA: TGTGCCATCAGGGGGGGGTCCTCCTACGAGCAGTACTTC
D: TRBD1; length: 15; V: TRBV5-5; J: TRBJ2-2; size: .; CDR3: CASSPSTGRGGELFF; DNA: TGTGCCAGCAGCCCATCGACAGGGAGAGGCGGGGAGCTGTTTTTT
D: .; length: 15; V: TRBV27; J: TRBJ1-5; size: .; CDR3: CASSLFTGPNQPQHF; DNA: TGTGCCAGCAGTTTATTTACAGGGCCTAATCAGCCCCAGCATTTT
D: TRBD1; length: 15; V: TRBV6-5; J: TRBJ1-2; size: .; CDR3: CASSLDLQGDGGYTF; DNA: TGTGCCAGCAGTCTGGACCTACAGGGGGATGGGGGCTACACCTTC
D: .; length: 15; V: TRBV30; J: TRBJ2-2; size: .; CDR3: CAWSVLSGWTGELFF; DNA: TGTGCCTGGAGTGTACTTTCAGGGTGGACCGGGGAGCTGTTTTTT
D: TRBD2; length: 16; V: TRBV11-1; J: TRBJ2-7; size: .; CDR3: CASSLEFTSGSYEQYF; DNA: TGTGCCAGCAGCTTGGAGTTTACTAGCGGGAGCTACGAGCAGTACTTC
D: TRBD2; length: 16; V: TRBV28; J: TRBJ2-7; size: .; CDR3: CASSDILAGEASEQYF; DNA: TGTGCCAGCAGTGATATACTAGCGGGAGAGGCATCCGAGCAGTACTTC
D: .; length: 17; V: TRBV21-1; J: TRBJ1-6; size: .; CDR3: CASSPRWVRRWRAPLHF; DNA: TGTGCCAGCAGCCCCCGTTGGGTGAGGAGGTGGCGGGCACCCCTCCACTTT
D: .; length: 14; V: TRBV9; J: TRBJ1-1; size: .; CDR3: CASSVVQGNTEAFF; DNA: TGTGCCAGCAGCGTAGTCCAGGGCAACACTGAAGCTTTCTTT
D: TRBD2; length: 17; V: TRBV5-3; J: TRBJ2-1; size: .; CDR3: CASELAGGPSSYNEQFF; DNA: TGTGCCAGTGAACTAGCGGGGGGGCCGAGTTCCTACAATGAGCAGTTCTTC
D: TRBD1; length: 16; V: TRBV14; J: TRBJ1-6; size: .; CDR3: CASSLRDRGDNSPLHF; DNA: TGTGCCAGCAGCCTTCGGGACAGGGGAGATAATTCACCCCTCCACTTT
D: TRBD2; length: 16; V: TRBV15; J: TRBJ2-3; size: .; CDR3: CATSSNPGGSTDTQYF; DNA: TGTGCCACCAGCAGCAACCCGGGGGGGAGCACAGATACGCAGTATTTT
D: TRBD1; length: 17; V: TRBV4-1; J: TRBJ1-2; size: once; CDR3: CASSQAETGVPNYGYTF; DNA: TGCGCCAGCAGCCAGGCAGAGACAGGGGTTCCTAACTATGGCTACACCTTC
D: .; length: 13; V: TRBV6-1; J: TRBJ1-2; size: .; CDR3: CASSEPTGYGYTF; DNA: TGTGCCAGCAGTGAACCGACAGGTTATGGCTACACCTTC
D: .; length: 15; V: TRBV7-8; J: TRBJ2-5; size: .; CDR3: CASSLISGIEETQYF; DNA: TGTGCCAGCAGCTTAATATCAGGGATCGAAGAGACCCAGTACTTC
D: .; length: 13; V: TRBV7-9; J: TRBJ1-1; size: .; CDR3: CASSLSDRTEAFF; DNA: TGTGCCAGCAGCTTAAGTGACAGGACTGAAGCTTTCTTT
D: TRBD2; length: 15; V: TRBV5-8; J: TRBJ2-1; size: .; CDR3: CASSLAGEDLNEQFF; DNA: TGTGCCAGCAGCCTAGCGGGAGAAGATTTGAATGAGCAGTTCTTC
D: TRBD2; length: 16; V: TRBV7-8; J: TRBJ2-5; size: .; CDR3: CASSLTTSGSRETQYF; DNA: TGTGCCAGCAGCTTGACGACTAGCGGGAGTCGGGAGACCCAGTACTTC
D: TRBD1; length: 15; V: TRBV29-1; J: TRBJ2-5; size: .; CDR3: CSVPHYRGPMETQYF; DNA: TGCAGCGTCCCCCACTACAGGGGGCCGATGGAGACCCAGTACTTC
D: TRBD2; length: 16; V: TRBV5-1; J: TRBJ2-3; size: .; CDR3: CASSSGLAGDADTQYF; DNA: TGCGCCAGCAGCTCTGGATTAGCGGGAGATGCAGATACGCAGTATTTT
D: TRBD1; length: 16; V: TRBV5-1; J: TRBJ2-7; size: .; CDR3: CASSGQGLLSSYEQYF; DNA: TGCGCCAGTTCGGGACAGGGACTTTTAAGCTCCTACGAGCAGTACTTC
D: .; length: 15; V: TRBV3-1/TRBV3-2; J: TRBJ2-2; size: .; CDR3: CASSQDWGRNGELFF; DNA: TGTGCCAGCAGCCAAGATTGGGGGCGCAACGGGGAGCTGTTTTTT